Below, 6 T cell receptor beta chains from the same sample are listed, as sequenced in a study of blood T cell repertoires in COVID-19. Generated by immunoSEQ multiplex PCR, the TCRdb table keeps only in-frame clones and is missing some. Of 300,000 to 350,000 clones listed, almost 90% were seen once; the top ten hold around 4.5%. Source material: PBMCs or T cells enriched from blood (not recorded which). Source of these receptors: a woman between 18 and 29 years old with acute COVID-19.

The genes are TRBV9 and TRBJ1-1; TRBD1 aligns across 7 bases. CDR1 and CDR2 (germline): SGDLS, YYNGEE. Germline trimming cut 4 bases from V and 6 bases from J; bases unmatched to any gene: 6. This CDR3 is 13 amino acids long. CDR3 loop: CASSPTGTPEAFF. The CDR3 nucleotides read TGTGCCAGCAGCCCGACAGGGACCCCTGAAGCTTTCTTT. Full variable domain (missing parts from reference TRBV9 and TRBJ1-1): DSGVTQTPKHLITATGQRVTLRCSPRSGDLSVYWYQQSLDQGLQFLIQYYNGEERAKGNILERFSAQQFPDLHSELNLSSLELGDSALYFCASSPTGTPEAFFGQGTRLTVV.

J is TRBJ1-2 and V is TRBV6-5, with D tentatively TRBD1 (5 bases). The CDR3 runs 15 residues. Germline V gene data show CDR1 as MNHEY and CDR2 as SVGAGI. Trimming removed 7 bases from V and 7 bases from J, with 22 bases in between. CDR3 sequence reads: CASKGRAPLTGGYTF. CDR3 DNA sequence: TGTGCCAGCAAGGGCAGGGCGCCGCTAACTGGTGGCTACACCTTC.

In its sample, this clone was seen once. J is TRBJ2-5 and V is TRBV19; D is unclear. The V end lost 7 bases, the J end lost 5 bases, and 17 bases lay between the germline ends. Germline V CDR1 and CDR2: LNHDA, SQIVND (reference sequence). This CDR3 comprises 14 residues. This chain's CDR3 is CASNSQYLRETQYF. The CDR3 DNA reads as TGTGCCAGTAATTCTCAATACCTCCGGGAGACCCAGTACTTC. The whole variable domain, remainder taken from reference TRBV19 and TRBJ2-5, is DGGITQSPKYLFRKEGQNVTLSCEQNLNHDAMYWYRQDPGQGLRLIYYSQIVNDFQKGDIAEGYSVSREKKESFPLTVTSAQKNPTAFYLCASNSQYLRETQYFGPGTRLLVL.

The rearrangement links TRBV4-1 to TRBJ1-6; D perhaps matches TRBD1 (6 bases). Trimming stripped 2 bases from V and 7 bases from J, with 12 bases between. Germline V CDR1 and CDR2: MGHRA, YSYEKL. This CDR3 has 15 amino acids. The CDR3 region has the DNA TGCGCCAGCAGCCAACCAAACAGGGAGAATTCACCCCTCCACTTT. Translating it yields CASSQPNRENSPLHF.

This chain uses TRBV7-3 with TRBJ2-2; tentatively, D is TRBD1 (6 bases). Trimming pared 6 bases from V and 7 bases from J, leaving 12 bases between. CDR1 and CDR2 from the germline V gene are SGHTA and FQGTGA. The CDR3 extends over 13 amino acids. The CDR3 region is CASREQGSGELFF. CDR3 DNA sequence: TGTGCCAGCAGGGAACAGGGAAGCGGGGAGCTGTTTTTT. The full variable domain, completed using reference TRBV7-3 and TRBJ2-2, is GAGVSQTPSNKVTEKGKYVELRCDPISGHTALYWYRQSLGQGPEFLIYFQGTGAADDSGLPNDRFFAVRPEGSVSTLKIQRTERGDSAVYLCASREQGSGELFFGEGSRLTVL.

This chain uses TRBV9 with TRBJ2-1, with 9 bases fitting TRBD2. The J segment lost 2 bases and the V segment lost 0 bases, leaving 6 bases of the junction unmatched. The CDR3 loop spans 17 amino acids. Germline CDR1 SGDLS, CDR2 YYNGEE. The CDR3 protein is CASSVAEASGAYNEQFF. CDR3 bases: TGTGCCAGCAGCGTAGCTGAGGCTAGCGGGGCCTACAATGAGCAGTTCTTC.